The rows below give T cell receptor beta chains drawn from one sample of a study of T cells in Graves' hyperthyroidism and ophthalmopathy. TCRdb recomputed calls from the multiplex PCR reads with MiXCR, one row per CDR3 protein. The sample consists of 600,000 to 650,000 distinct CDR3 sequences, roughly 20% of them appearing once. Sequenced: blood. The origin of the receptors is a man aged 30 to 39 with Graves' ophthalmopathy. Both conserved end residues are part of each CDR3. D genes are given only for firm matches. Clone size is shown for a subset of rows, as once, few, many or a class of expanded clone.

abundance	j_gene	v_gene	d_gene	CDR3aa	CDR3nt
NA	TRBJ2-5	TRBV6-2/TRBV6-3	NA	CASSYSFTGAIQETQYF	TGTGCCAGCAGTTACTCGTTTACGGGAGCAATACAAGAGACCCAGTACTTC
NA	TRBJ2-7	TRBV12-3/TRBV12-4	TRBD2	CASSLVAGGFNEQYF	TGTGCCAGCAGTTTAGTAGCGGGAGGTTTCAACGAGCAGTACTTC
NA	TRBJ2-5	TRBV28	NA	CASSSPPGYQETQYF	TGTGCCAGCAGTTCCCCGCCGGGATACCAAGAGACCCAGTACTTC
NA	TRBJ2-1	TRBV27	NA	CASSFLGAGNEQFF	TGTGCCAGCAGTTTCCTGGGCGCGGGGAATGAGCAGTTCTTC
many	TRBJ2-3	TRBV28	TRBD2	CASGGGSIGTDTQYF	TGTGCCAGCGGGGGGGGTAGCATTGGCACAGATACGCAGTATTTT
few	TRBJ1-2	TRBV5-6	TRBD1	CASSLGQVKYGYTF	TGTGCCAGCAGCCTGGGACAGGTAAAATATGGCTACACCTTC
many	TRBJ2-7	TRBV5-1	TRBD1	CASTGTALDEQYF	TGCGCCAGCACTGGGACAGCCCTCGACGAGCAGTACTTC
NA	TRBJ2-5	TRBV5-6	TRBD2	CASAAGGRWETQYF	TGTGCCAGCGCCGCCGGCGGGAGGTGGGAGACCCAGTACTTC
few	TRBJ1-1	TRBV6-1	NA	CASSEEEWITEAFF	TGTGCCAGCAGTGAAGAAGAATGGATCACTGAAGCTTTCTTT
few	TRBJ1-6	TRBV9	TRBD1	CASSVQAGTGSNSPLHF	TGTGCCAGCAGCGTACAGGCGGGGACAGGGTCGAATTCACCCCTCCACTTT
NA	TRBJ2-5	TRBV12-3/TRBV12-4	NA	CASSPDGSKETQYF	TGTGCCAGCAGTCCGGACGGCAGCAAAGAGACCCAGTACTTC
few	TRBJ1-6	TRBV11-2	NA	CASSYGTGGIGNSPLHF	TGTGCCAGCAGCTACGGGACCGGGGGGATAGGTAATTCACCCCTCCACTTT
many	TRBJ1-4	TRBV3-1	NA	CASERRGNEKLFF	TGTGCCAGCGAACGACGCGGGAATGAAAAACTGTTTTTT
NA	TRBJ2-3	TRBV6-8	NA	CASRPGTGCPESPPDTQYF	TGTGCCAGCAGGCCCGGGACCGGCTGCCCGGAAAGTCCCCCAGATACGCAGTATTTT
NA	TRBJ1-1	TRBV19	NA	CASSSRTVFEAFF	TGTGCCAGTAGTTCACGGACAGTGTTTGAAGCTTTCTTT
NA	TRBJ2-4	TRBV20-1	NA	CSARGPNQNIQYF	TGCAGTGCTAGAGGGCCGAATCAAAACATTCAGTACTTC
few	TRBJ2-7	TRBV28	NA	CASSSLSHAYYEQYF	TGTGCCAGCAGTTCCCTCTCGCATGCCTACTACGAGCAGTACTTC
NA	TRBJ2-4	TRBV6-1	TRBD2	CASSPVAGGRDIQYF	TGTGCCAGCAGCCCCGTAGCGGGAGGGCGGGACATTCAGTACTTC
NA	TRBJ2-5	TRBV20-1	NA	CSAAGQIQETQYF	TGCAGTGCTGCGGGACAGATCCAAGAGACCCAGTACTTC
few	TRBJ2-7	TRBV20-1	NA	CSARDNNLSGQYF	TGCAGTGCTAGAGATAACAACCTTTCGGGGCAGTACTTC
few	TRBJ1-1	TRBV5-1	NA	CASNQESGREAFF	TGCGCCAGCAACCAGGAGTCGGGACGGGAAGCTTTCTTT
NA	TRBJ2-7	TRBV7-2	NA	CASSLDSYSSYEQYF	TGTGCCAGCAGCTTAGATAGCTATAGCTCCTACGAGCAGTACTTC
NA	TRBJ2-3	TRBV6-1	TRBD2	CASSSPAGVEDTQYF	TGTGCCAGCAGTTCCCCAGCGGGAGTGGAAGATACGCAGTATTTT
many	TRBJ2-7	TRBV18	TRBD2	CASSPGGIPYEQYF	TGTGCCAGCTCACCCGGGGGGATTCCCTACGAGCAGTACTTC
many	TRBJ2-3	TRBV12-3/TRBV12-4	NA	CASSPSFTDTQYF	TGTGCCAGCAGTCCTAGTTTCACAGATACGCAGTATTTT
NA	TRBJ1-5	TRBV6-6	NA	CASSYKVWAGADQPQHF	TGTGCCAGCAGTTACAAGGTGTGGGCAGGGGCGGATCAGCCCCAGCATTTT
NA	TRBJ1-1	TRBV28	NA	CASSLLRVGLVNTEAFF	TGTGCCAGCAGTTTATTACGGGTAGGGCTGGTGAACACTGAAGCTTTCTTT
many	TRBJ2-3	TRBV28	TRBD1	CASSSDRGDDTQYF	TGTGCCAGCAGTTCCGACAGGGGAGACGATACGCAGTATTTT
NA	TRBJ2-7	TRBV28	TRBD2	CASSFWGLAGSGSSYEQYF	TGTGCCAGCAGTTTTTGGGGACTAGCGGGATCCGGGAGCTCCTACGAGCAGTACTTC
NA	TRBJ1-5	TRBV19	TRBD1	CASRYDRAGNQPQHF	TGTGCCAGTAGATACGACAGGGCAGGGAATCAGCCCCAGCATTTT
NA	TRBJ2-7	TRBV20-1	NA	CSAWDGGVHEQYF	TGCAGTGCGTGGGACGGCGGGGTCCACGAGCAGTACTTC
NA	TRBJ2-3	TRBV6-2/TRBV6-3	NA	CAALTATSTDTQYF	TGTGCCGCGCTCACAGCCACTAGCACAGATACGCAGTATTTT
many	TRBJ2-3	TRBV2	NA	CASTGGAGTGNTQYF	TGTGCCAGCACCGGGGGAGCGGGTACTGGAAATACGCAGTATTTT
few	TRBJ2-1	TRBV27	NA	CASIDSSYNEQFF	TGTGCCAGCATTGACAGCTCCTACAATGAGCAGTTCTTC
many	TRBJ2-7	TRBV28	TRBD2	CASSMASGRSYEQYF	TGTGCCAGCAGCATGGCTAGCGGGAGATCCTACGAGCAGTACTTC
many	TRBJ2-7	TRBV11-2	TRBD1	CASSPGQGAIYEQYF	TGTGCCAGCAGCCCTGGACAGGGGGCGATCTACGAGCAGTACTTC
NA	TRBJ2-1	TRBV6-1	TRBD2	CASSTRTSGSVDNEQFF	TGTGCCAGCAGTACCCGGACTAGCGGGAGCGTCGACAATGAGCAGTTCTTC
many	TRBJ2-1	TRBV29-1	NA	CSVEHSHNEQFF	TGCAGCGTTGAACACTCCCACAATGAGCAGTTCTTC
NA	TRBJ2-7	TRBV27	TRBD2	CASSLRAGVDEQYF	TGTGCCAGCAGTTTAAGAGCGGGAGTCGACGAGCAGTACTTC
once	TRBJ2-1	TRBV6-1	NA	CASRPQGEISNEQFF	TGTGCCAGCAGACCGCAGGGTGAGATTTCGAATGAGCAGTTCTTC
NA	TRBJ2-1	TRBV5-1	TRBD2	CASSRAGGGDEQFF	TGCGCCAGCAGCCGAGCGGGAGGGGGCGATGAGCAGTTCTTC
few	TRBJ1-1	TRBV28	NA	CACGRGAEAFF	TGTGCCTGCGGAAGGGGCGCTGAAGCTTTCTTT
NA	TRBJ2-1	TRBV20-1	NA	CSAWDFQAYNEQFF	TGCAGTGCTTGGGACTTTCAAGCGTACAATGAGCAGTTCTTC
NA	TRBJ2-7	TRBV4-1	TRBD2	CAIQRTSGIEQYF	TGCGCCATTCAAAGGACTAGCGGGATTGAGCAGTACTTC
NA	TRBJ1-4	TRBV7-8	NA	CASSQGREGEKLFF	TGTGCCAGCAGCCAAGGCAGGGAGGGTGAAAAACTGTTTTTT
NA	TRBJ2-2	TRBV5-1	TRBD2	CASSQWLAENTGELFF	TGCGCCAGCAGCCAATGGCTAGCGGAGAACACCGGGGAGCTGTTTTTT
NA	TRBJ2-2	TRBV29-1	NA	CSVETRGRATNTGELFF	TGCAGCGTGGAGACCCGGGGGCGGGCCACGAACACCGGGGAGCTGTTTTTT
NA	TRBJ2-3	TRBV28	TRBD2	CASSLSGASTYTQYF	TGTGCCAGCAGTCTTAGCGGGGCTAGCACATATACGCAGTATTTT
NA	TRBJ2-1	TRBV6-2/TRBV6-3	NA	CASRFTRAGNEQFF	TGTGCCAGCAGATTCACCCGTGCCGGCAATGAGCAGTTCTTC
many	TRBJ2-7	TRBV5-1	NA	CASSLGTNRGRYEQYF	TGCGCCAGCAGCTTGGGGACTAACAGGGGTAGGTACGAGCAGTACTTC
NA	TRBJ2-5	TRBV6-1	TRBD2	CASRLGVAGRETQYF	TGTGCCAGCAGACTCGGGGTAGCGGGACGAGAGACCCAGTACTTC
few	TRBJ2-2	TRBV2	NA	CASSNGGELFF	TGTGCCAGCTCAAATGGCGGGGAGCTGTTTTTT
few	TRBJ2-1	TRBV7-8	NA	CASSPQGRNLNEQFF	TGTGCCAGCAGCCCCCAGGGGAGGAATCTCAATGAGCAGTTCTTC
few	TRBJ2-7	TRBV5-1	TRBD1	CASSLGQGTEEQYF	TGCGCCAGCAGCCTGGGACAGGGGACGGAGGAGCAGTACTTC
few	TRBJ2-7	TRBV4-2	TRBD1	CASSLNRGTYEQYF	TGTGCCAGCAGCCTTAACAGGGGGACCTACGAGCAGTACTTC
many	TRBJ1-1	TRBV12-3/TRBV12-4	NA	CASSSITGTGEAFF	TGTGCCAGCAGCTCTATTACGGGAACAGGGGAAGCTTTCTTT
many	TRBJ2-7	TRBV28	TRBD2	CASSYPGLAPHEQYF	TGTGCCAGCAGTTACCCGGGACTAGCGCCCCACGAGCAGTACTTC
few	TRBJ2-2	TRBV12-3/TRBV12-4	NA	CASSLLSPDTGELFF	TGTGCCAGCAGTTTGTTGTCCCCGGACACCGGGGAGCTGTTTTTT
many	TRBJ2-1	TRBV5-1	TRBD2	CASSQIPGLGYNEQFF	TGCGCCAGCAGCCAAATACCGGGACTAGGTTACAATGAGCAGTTCTTC
NA	TRBJ1-1	TRBV4-1	NA	CASSQRALTEAFF	TGCGCCAGCAGCCAACGTGCCCTTACTGAAGCTTTCTTT